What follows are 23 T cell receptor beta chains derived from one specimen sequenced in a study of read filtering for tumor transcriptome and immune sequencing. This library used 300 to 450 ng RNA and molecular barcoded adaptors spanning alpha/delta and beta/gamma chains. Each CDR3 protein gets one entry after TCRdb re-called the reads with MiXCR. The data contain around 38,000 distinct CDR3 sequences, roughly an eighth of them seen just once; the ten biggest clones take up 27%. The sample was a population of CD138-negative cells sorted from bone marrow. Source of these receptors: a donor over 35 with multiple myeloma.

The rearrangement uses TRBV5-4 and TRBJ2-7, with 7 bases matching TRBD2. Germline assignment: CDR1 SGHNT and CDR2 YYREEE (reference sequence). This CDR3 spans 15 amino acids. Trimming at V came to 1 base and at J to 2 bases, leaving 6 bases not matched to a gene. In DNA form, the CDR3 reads TGTGCCAGCAGCTTGTCTAGCGGAGGCACCTACGAGCAGTACTTC. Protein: CASSLSSGGTYEQYF.

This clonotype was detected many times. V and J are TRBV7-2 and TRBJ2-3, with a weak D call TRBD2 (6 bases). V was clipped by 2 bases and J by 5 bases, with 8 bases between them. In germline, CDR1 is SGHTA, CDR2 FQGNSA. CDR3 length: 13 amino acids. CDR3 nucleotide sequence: TGTGCCAGCAGCTTATTGGGAGGAGATACGCAGTATTTT. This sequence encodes CASSLLGGDTQYF.

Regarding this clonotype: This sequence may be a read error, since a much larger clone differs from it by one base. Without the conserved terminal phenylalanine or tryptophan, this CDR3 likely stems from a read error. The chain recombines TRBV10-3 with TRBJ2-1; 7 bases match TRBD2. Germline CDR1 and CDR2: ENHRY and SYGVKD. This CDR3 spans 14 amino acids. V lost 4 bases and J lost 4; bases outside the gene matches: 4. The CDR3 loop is CAISGGTTYNEQFL. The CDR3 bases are TGTGCCATCAGTGGGGGGACTACTTACAATGAGCAGTTCCTC.

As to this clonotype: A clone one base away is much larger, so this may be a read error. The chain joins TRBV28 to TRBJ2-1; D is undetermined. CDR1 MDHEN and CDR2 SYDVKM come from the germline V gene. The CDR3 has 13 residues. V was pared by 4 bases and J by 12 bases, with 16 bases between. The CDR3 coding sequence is TGTGCCAGCAGTTCCGGACCTCACGGTGGGCAGTTCTTC. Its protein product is CASSSGPHGGQFF.

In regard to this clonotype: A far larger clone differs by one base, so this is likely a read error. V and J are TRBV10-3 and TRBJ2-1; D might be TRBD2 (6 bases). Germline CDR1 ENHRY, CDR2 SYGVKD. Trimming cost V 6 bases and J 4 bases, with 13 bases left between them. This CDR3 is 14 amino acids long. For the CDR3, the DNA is TGTGCCATCAGCAAGGGTAGCGGTTACAATGAGCAGTTCTTC. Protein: CAISKGSGYNEQFF.

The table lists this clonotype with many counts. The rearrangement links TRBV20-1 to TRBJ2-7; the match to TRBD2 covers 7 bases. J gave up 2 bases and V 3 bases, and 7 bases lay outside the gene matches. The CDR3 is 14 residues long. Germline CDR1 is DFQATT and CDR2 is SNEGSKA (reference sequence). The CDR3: CSASSSGATYEQYF. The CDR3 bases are TGCAGTGCTAGCTCCAGCGGGGCTACCTACGAGCAGTACTTC.

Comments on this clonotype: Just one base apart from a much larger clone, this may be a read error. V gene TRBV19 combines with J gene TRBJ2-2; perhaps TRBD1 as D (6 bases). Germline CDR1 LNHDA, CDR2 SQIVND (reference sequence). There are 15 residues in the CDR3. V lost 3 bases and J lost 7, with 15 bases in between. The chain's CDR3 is CASSIRGVFVGELFF. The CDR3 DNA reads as TGTGCCAGTAGTATCAGGGGCGTGTTCGTCGGGGAGCTGTTTTTT.

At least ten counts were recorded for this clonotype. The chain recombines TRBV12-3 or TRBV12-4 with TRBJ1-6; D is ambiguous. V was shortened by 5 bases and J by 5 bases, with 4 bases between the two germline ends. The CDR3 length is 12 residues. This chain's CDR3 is CASSLNNSPLHF. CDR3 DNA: TGTGCCAGCAGTCTAAATAATTCACCCCTCCACTTT.

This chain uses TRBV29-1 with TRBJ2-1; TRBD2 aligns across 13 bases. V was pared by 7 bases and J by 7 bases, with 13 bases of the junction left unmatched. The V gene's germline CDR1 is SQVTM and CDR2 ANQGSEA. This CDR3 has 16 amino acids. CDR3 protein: CSARAGTSGNYNEQFF. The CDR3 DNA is TGCAGCGCCCGGGCCGGGACTAGCGGGAACTATAATGAGCAGTTCTTC.

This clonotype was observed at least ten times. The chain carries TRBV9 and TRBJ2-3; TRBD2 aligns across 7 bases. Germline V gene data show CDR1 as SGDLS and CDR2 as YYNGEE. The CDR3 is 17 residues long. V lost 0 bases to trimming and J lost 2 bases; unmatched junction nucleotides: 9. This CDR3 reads CASSVVSLAEATDTQYF. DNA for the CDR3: TGTGCCAGCAGCGTAGTGAGCCTAGCGGAAGCCACAGATACGCAGTATTTT.

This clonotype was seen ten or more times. CDR3 sequence reads: CSARDGTGNTEAFF. CDR3 nucleotides: TGCAGTGCTAGAGACGGGACAGGTAACACTGAAGCTTTCTTT. This chain connects TRBV20-1 to TRBJ1-1, with 8 bases fitting TRBD1. Trimming at V came to 0 bases and at J to 2 bases, leaving 2 bases not matched to a gene. In germline, CDR1 is DFQATT, CDR2 SNEGSKA (reference sequence). This CDR3 comprises 14 residues.

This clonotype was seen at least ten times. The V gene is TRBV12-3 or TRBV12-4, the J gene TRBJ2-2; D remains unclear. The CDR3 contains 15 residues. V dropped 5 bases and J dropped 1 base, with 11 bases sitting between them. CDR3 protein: CASSTSNRNTGELFF. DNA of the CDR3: TGTGCCAGCAGTACATCCAACAGGAACACCGGGGAGCTGTTTTTT.

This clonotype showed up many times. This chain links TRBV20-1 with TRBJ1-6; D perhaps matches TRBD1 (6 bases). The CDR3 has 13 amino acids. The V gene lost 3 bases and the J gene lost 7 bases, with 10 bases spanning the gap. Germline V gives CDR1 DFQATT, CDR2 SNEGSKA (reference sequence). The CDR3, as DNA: TGCAGTGCTAGCGGGACACAAAATTCACCCCTCCACTTT. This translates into CSASGTQNSPLHF.

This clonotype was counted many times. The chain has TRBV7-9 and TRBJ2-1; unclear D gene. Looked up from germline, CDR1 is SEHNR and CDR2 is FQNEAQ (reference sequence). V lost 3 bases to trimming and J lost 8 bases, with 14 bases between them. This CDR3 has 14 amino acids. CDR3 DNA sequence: TGTGCCAGCAGCTTGGCTAGTGATTGGGATGAGCAGTTCTTC. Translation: CASSLASDWDEQFF. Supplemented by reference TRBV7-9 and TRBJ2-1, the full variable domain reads DTGVSQNPRHKITKRGQNVTFRCDPISEHNRLYWYRQTLGQGPEFLTYFQNEAQLEKSRLLSDRFSAERPKGSFSTLEIQRTEQGDSAMYLCASSLASDWDEQFFGPGTRLTVL.

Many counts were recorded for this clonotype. The CDR3 bases are TGCGCCAGCAGTCAAGGCCGCCGGGACAGGGGGCGCGGGGCCAACGTCCTGACTTTC. The encoded protein is CASSQGRRDRGRGANVLTF. The V call is TRBV23-1, the J call TRBJ2-6, with 12 positions matching TRBD1. TRBV23-1 is identified as an open reading frame with a role that is uncertain. CDR3 length: 19 amino acids. The V and J ends lost 2 bases and 4 bases, in that order; junction bases with no gene match: 9.

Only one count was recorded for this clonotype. CDR3 loop: CASSLRSGGLAGGPGGGQYF. The CDR3, as DNA: TGTGCCAGCAGTTTAAGGTCCGGTGGACTAGCGGGAGGGCCTGGGGGAGGGCAGTACTTC. The J gene is TRBJ2-7, the V gene TRBV12-3 or TRBV12-4; 15 bases map to TRBD2. The CDR3 is 20 amino acids. Losses at the gene ends were 2 bases for V and 9 bases for J; bases not matched to a gene: 20.

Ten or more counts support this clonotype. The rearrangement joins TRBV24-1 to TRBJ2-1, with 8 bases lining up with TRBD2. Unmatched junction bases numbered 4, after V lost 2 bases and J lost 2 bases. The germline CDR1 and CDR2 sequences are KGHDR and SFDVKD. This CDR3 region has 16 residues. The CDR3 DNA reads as TGTGCCACCAGTGATTCCGGGACTAGTACCTACAATGAGCAGTTCTTC. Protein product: CATSDSGTSTYNEQFF.

The CDR3 reads CASSPQGTSGINEQFF. The CDR3 DNA reads TGTGCCAGCTCACCACAGGGGACTAGCGGGATTAACGAGCAGTTCTTC. This sequence joins TRBV18 and TRBJ2-1; 13 nucleotides align to TRBD2. V lost 1 base, J lost 10 bases, and 7 bases stayed unmatched. Germline-derived CDR1 and CDR2 are KGHSH and LQKENI. The CDR3 is made up of 16 amino acids.

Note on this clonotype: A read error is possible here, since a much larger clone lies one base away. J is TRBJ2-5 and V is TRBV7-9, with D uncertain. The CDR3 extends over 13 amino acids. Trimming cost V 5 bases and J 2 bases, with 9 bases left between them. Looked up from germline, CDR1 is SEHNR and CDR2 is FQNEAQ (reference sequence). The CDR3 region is CASSADSQETQYF. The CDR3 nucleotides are TGTGCCAGCAGCGCTGACTCGCAAGAGACCCAGTACTTC.

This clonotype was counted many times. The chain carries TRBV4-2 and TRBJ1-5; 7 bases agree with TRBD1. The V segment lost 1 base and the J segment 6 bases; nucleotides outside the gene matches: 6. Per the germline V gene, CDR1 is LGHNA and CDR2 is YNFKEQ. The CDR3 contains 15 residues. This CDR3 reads CASSQGTNRGQPQHF. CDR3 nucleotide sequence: TGTGCCAGCAGCCAAGGCACAAACAGGGGTCAGCCCCAGCATTTT.

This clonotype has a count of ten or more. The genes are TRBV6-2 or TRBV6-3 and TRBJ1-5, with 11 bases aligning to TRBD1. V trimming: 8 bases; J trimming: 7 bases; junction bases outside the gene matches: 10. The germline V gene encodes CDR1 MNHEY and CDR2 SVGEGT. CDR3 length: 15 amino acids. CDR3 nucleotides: TGTGCCAGCCGGAGGTTGGGACAGGGGGGCCAGCCCCAGCATTTT. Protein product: CASRRLGQGGQPQHF.

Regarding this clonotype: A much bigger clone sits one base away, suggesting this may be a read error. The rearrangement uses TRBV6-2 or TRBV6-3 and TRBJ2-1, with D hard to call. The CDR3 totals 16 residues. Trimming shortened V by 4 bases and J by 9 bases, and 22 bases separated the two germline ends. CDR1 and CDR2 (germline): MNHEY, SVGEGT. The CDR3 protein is CASSCVARTTYGEQFF. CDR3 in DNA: TGTGCCAGCAGTTGCGTCGCGCGGACGACCTATGGTGAGCAGTTCTTC.

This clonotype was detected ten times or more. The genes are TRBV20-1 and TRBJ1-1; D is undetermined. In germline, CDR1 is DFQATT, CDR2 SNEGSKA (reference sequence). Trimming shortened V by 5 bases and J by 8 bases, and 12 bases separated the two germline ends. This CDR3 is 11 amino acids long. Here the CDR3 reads CSAVSRLEAFF. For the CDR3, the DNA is TGCAGTGCTGTCAGTCGACTCGAAGCTTTCTTT.